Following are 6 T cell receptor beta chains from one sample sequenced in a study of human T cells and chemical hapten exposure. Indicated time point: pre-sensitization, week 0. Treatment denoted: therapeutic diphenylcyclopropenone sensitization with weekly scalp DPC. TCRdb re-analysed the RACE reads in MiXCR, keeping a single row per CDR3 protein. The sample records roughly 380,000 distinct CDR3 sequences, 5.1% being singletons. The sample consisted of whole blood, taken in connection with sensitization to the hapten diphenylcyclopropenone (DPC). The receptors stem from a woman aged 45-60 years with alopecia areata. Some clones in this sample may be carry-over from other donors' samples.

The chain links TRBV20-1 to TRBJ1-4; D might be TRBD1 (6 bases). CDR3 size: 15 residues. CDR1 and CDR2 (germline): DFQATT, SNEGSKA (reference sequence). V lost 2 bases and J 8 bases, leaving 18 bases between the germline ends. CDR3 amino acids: CSARTPRGAKEKLFF. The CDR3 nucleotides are TGCAGTGCTAGAACGCCGCGGGGGGCCAAGGAAAAACTGTTTTTT.

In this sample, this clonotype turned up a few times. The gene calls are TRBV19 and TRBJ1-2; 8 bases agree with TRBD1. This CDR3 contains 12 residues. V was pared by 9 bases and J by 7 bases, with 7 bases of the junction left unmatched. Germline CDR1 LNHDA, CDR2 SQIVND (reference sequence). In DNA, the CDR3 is TGTGCCAGCCAGGACAGGGAAGGTGGCTACACCTTC. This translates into CASQDREGGYTF.

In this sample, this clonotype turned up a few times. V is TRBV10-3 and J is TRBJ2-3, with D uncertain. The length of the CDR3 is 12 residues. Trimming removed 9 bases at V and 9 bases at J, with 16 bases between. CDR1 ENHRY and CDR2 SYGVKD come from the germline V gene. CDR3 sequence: CAIAAGLGTQYF. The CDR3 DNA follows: TGTGCCATAGCTGCAGGTCTAGGGACGCAGTATTTT.

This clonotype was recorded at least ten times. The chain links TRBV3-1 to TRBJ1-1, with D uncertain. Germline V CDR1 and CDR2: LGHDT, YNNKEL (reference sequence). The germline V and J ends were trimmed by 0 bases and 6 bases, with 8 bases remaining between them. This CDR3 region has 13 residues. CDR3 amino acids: CASSQDRNAEAFF. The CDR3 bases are TGTGCCAGCAGCCAAGACAGGAATGCTGAAGCTTTCTTT.

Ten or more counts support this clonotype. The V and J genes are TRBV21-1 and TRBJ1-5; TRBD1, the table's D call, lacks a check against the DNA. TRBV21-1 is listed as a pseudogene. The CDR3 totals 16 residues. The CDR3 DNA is TGTGCCAGCAGCATAGGACAGGTCGATAGCAATCAGCCCCAGCATTTT. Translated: CASSIGQVDSNQPQHF.

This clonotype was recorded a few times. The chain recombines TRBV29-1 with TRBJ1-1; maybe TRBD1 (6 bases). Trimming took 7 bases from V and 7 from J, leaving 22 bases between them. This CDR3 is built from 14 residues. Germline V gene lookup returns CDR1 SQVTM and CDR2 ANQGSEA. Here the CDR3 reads CSAKTQGRGVEAFF. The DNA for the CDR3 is TGCAGCGCCAAAACACAGGGACGCGGCGTTGAAGCTTTCTTT. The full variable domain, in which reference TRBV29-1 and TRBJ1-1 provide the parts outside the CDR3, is SAVISQKPSRDICQRGTSLTIQCQVDSQVTMMFWYRQQPGQSLTLIATANQGSEATYESGFVIDKFPISRPNLTFSTLTVSNMSPEDSSIYLCSAKTQGRGVEAFFGQGTRLTVV.